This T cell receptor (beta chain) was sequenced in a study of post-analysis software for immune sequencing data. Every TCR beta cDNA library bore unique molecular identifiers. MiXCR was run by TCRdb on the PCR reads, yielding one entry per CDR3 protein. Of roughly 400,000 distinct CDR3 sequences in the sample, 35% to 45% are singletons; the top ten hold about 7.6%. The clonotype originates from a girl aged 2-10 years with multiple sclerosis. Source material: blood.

CDR3 region: CSARGDNQKLFF. CDR3 nucleotides: TGCAGTGCTAGAGGGGACAACCAAAAACTGTTTTTT. This chain uses TRBV20-1 with TRBJ1-4; D possibly corresponds to TRBD1 (6 bases). The CDR3 length is 12 residues. With 1 base removed from V and 9 bases from J, the gap between germline ends came to 9 bases. Germline CDR1 and CDR2: DFQATT and SNEGSKA (reference sequence).